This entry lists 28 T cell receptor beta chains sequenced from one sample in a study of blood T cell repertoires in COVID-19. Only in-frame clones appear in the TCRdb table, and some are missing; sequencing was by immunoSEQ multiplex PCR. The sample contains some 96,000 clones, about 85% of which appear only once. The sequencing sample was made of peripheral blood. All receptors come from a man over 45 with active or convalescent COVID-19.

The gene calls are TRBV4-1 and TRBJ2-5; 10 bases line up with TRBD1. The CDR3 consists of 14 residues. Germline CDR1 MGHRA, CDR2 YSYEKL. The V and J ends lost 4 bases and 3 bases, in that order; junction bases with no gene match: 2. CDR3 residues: CASSLGTGEETQYF. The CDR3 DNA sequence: TGCGCCAGCAGCCTGGGGACAGGGGAAGAGACCCAGTACTTC.

In DNA form, the CDR3 reads TGTGCCAGTAGTATTCGGGGGGAACTTGGAGAGCAGTTCTTC. Translated: CASSIRGELGEQFF. The chain recombines TRBV19 with TRBJ2-1; 7 nucleotides match TRBD2. V lost 3 bases to trimming and J lost 10 bases; unmatched junction nucleotides: 9. CDR1 is LNHDA, CDR2 SQIVND, per germline (reference sequence). This CDR3 is built from 14 residues. Complete variable domain (other parts from reference TRBV19 and TRBJ2-1): DGGITQSPKYLFRKEGQNVTLSCEQNLNHDAMYWYRQDPGQGLRLIYYSQIVNDFQKGDIAEGYSVSREKKESFPLTVTSAQKNPTAFYLCASSIRGELGEQFFGPGTRLTVL.

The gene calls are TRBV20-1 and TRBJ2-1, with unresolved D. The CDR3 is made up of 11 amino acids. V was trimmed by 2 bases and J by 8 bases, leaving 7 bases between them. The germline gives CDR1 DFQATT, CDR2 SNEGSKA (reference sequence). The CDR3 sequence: CSARPRDEQFF. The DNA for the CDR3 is TGCAGTGCTAGACCTCGGGATGAGCAGTTCTTC.

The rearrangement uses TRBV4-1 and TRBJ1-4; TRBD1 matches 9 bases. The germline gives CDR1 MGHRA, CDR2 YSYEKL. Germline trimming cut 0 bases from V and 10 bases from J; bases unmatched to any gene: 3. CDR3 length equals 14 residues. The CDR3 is CASSQEQGAGKLFF. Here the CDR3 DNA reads TGCGCCAGCAGCCAAGAACAGGGGGCGGGAAAACTGTTTTTT.

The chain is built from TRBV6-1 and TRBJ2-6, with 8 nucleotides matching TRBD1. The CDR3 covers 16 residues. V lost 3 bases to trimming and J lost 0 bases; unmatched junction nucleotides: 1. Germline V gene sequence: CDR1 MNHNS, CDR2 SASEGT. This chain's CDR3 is CASSDQGASGANVLTF. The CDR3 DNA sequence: TGTGCCAGCAGTGACCAGGGGGCCTCTGGGGCCAACGTCCTGACTTTC.

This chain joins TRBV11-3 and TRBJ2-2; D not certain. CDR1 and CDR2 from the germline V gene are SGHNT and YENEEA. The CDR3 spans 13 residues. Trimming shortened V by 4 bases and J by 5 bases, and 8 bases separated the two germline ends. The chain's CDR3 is CASSSLATGELFF. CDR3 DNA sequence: TGTGCCAGCAGCTCCTTGGCAACCGGGGAGCTGTTTTTT.

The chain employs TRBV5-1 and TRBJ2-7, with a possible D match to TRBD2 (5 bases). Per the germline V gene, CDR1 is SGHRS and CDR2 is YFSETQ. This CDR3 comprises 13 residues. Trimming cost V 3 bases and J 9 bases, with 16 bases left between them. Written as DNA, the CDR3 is TGCGCCAGCAGCTCGGTACTAGAGTCTGGGCAGTACTTC. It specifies CASSSVLESGQYF.

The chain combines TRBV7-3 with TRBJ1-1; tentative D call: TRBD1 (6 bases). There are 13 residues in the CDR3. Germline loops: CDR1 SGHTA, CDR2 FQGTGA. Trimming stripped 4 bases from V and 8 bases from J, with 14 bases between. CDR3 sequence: CASSSGTWTEAFF. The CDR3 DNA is TGTGCCAGCAGCTCCGGGACATGGACCGAAGCTTTCTTT.

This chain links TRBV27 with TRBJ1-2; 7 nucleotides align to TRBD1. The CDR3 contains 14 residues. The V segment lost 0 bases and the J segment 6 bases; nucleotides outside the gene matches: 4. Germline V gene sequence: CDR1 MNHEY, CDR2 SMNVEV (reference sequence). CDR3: CASSLSGRGNGYTF. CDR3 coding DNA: TGTGCCAGCAGTTTATCGGGCAGGGGGAATGGCTACACCTTC.

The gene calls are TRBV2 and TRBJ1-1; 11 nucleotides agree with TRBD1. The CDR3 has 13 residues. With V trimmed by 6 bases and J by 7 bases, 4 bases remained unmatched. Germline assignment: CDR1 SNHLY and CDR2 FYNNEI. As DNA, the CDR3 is TGTGCCAGCAGAGGACAGGGGGCCGGTGAAGCTTTCTTT. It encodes CASRGQGAGEAFF. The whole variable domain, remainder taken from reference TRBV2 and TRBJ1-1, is EPEVTQTPSHQVTQMGQEVILRCVPISNHLYFYWYRQILGQKVEFLVSFYNNEISEKSEIFDDQFSVERPDGSNFTLKIRSTKLEDSAMYFCASRGQGAGEAFFGQGTRLTVV.

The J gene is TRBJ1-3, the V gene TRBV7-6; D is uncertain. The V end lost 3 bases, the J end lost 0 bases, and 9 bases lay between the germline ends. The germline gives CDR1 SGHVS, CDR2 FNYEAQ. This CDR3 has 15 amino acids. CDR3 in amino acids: CASSLLQSSGNTIYF. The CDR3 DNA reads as TGTGCCAGCAGCTTGCTACAGAGCTCTGGAAACACCATATATTTT.

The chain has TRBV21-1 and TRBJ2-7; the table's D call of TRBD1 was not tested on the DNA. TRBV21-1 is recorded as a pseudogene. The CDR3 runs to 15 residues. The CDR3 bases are TGTGCCAGCAGCAAAGTCTGGGGCAGCTCCTACGAGCAGTACTTC. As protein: CASSKVWGSSYEQYF.

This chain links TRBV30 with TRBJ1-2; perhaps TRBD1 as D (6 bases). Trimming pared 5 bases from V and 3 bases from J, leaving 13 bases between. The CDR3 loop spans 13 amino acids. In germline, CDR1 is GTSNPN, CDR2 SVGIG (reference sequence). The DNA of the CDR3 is TGTGCCTGGGACCAACAGGGTGACTATGGCTACACCTTC. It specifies CAWDQQGDYGYTF.

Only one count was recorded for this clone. The CDR3 is CASSLLGGNTEAFF. The CDR3, as DNA: TGTGCCAGCAGCCTCCTAGGAGGGAACACTGAAGCTTTCTTT. The rearrangement links TRBV7-2 to TRBJ1-1; D is undetermined. The CDR3 has 14 residues. Germline CDR1 is SGHTA and CDR2 is FQGNSA. Trimming removed 5 bases at V and 1 base at J, with 11 bases between.

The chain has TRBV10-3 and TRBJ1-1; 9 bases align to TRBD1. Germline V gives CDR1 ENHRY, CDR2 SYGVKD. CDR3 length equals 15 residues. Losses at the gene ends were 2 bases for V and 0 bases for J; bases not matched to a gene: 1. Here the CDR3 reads CAISEGTGMNTEAFF. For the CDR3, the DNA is TGTGCCATCAGTGAGGGGACAGGGATGAACACTGAAGCTTTCTTT.

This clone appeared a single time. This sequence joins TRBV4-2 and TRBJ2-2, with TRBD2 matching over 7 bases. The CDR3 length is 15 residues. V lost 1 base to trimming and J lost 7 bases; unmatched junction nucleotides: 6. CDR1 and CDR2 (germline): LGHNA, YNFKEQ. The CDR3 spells CASSQGSLADGELFF. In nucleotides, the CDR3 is TGTGCCAGCAGCCAAGGAAGTCTAGCGGACGGGGAGCTGTTTTTT.

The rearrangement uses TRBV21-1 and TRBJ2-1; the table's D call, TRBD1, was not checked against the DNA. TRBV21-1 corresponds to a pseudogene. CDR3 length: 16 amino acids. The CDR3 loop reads CASSPPPGQGCNEQFF. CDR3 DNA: TGTGCCAGCAGCCCACCACCGGGACAGGGATGCAATGAGCAGTTCTTC.

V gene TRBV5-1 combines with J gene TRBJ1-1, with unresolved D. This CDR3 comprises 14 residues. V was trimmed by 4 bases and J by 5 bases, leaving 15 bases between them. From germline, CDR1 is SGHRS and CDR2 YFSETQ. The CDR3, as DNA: TGCGCCAGCAGCCTGGGTTCAGGCGGGACTGAAGCTTTCTTT. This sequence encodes CASSLGSGGTEAFF.

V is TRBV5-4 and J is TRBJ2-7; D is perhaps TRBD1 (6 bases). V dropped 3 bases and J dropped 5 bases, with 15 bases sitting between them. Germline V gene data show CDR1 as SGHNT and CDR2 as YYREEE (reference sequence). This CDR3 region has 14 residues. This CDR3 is CASSSSQGNDEQYF. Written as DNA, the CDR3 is TGTGCCAGCAGCTCCTCCCAGGGGAACGACGAGCAGTACTTC.

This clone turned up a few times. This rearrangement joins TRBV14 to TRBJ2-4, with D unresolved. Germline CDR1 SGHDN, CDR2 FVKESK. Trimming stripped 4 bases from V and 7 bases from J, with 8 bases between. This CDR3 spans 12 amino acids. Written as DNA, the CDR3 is TGTGCCAGCAGCCCGAACTTTAACATTCAGTACTTC. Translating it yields CASSPNFNIQYF.

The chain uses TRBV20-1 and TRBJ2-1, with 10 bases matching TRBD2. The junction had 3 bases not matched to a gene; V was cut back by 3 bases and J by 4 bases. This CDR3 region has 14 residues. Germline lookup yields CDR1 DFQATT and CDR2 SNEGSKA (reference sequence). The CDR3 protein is CSASGTSDYNEQFF. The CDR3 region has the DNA TGCAGTGCTAGTGGGACTAGCGATTACAATGAGCAGTTCTTC.

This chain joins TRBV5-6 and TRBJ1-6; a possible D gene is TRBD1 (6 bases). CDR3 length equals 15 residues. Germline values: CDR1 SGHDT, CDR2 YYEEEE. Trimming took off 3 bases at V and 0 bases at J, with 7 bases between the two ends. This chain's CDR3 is CASSWDTSYNSPLHF. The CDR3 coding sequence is TGTGCCAGCAGCTGGGACACCTCCTATAATTCACCCCTCCACTTT.

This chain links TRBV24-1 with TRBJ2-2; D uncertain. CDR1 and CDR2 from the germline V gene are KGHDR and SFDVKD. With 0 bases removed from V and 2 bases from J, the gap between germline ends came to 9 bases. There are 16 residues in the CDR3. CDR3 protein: CATSDLRRGNTGELFF. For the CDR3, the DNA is TGTGCCACCAGTGATTTGCGGCGAGGAAACACCGGGGAGCTGTTTTTT.

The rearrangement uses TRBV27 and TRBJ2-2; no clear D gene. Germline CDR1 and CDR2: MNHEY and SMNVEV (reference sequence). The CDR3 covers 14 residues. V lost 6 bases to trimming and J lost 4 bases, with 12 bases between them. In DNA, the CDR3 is TGTGCCAGCAGCCTAGAAACTCCCACCGGGGAGCTGTTTTTT. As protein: CASSLETPTGELFF.

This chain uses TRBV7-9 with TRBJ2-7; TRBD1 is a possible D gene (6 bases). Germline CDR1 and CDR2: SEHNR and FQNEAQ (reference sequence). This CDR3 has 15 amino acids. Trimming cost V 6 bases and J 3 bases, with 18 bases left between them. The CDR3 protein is CASSARGRGNYEQYF. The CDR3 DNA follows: TGTGCCAGCAGTGCCCGTGGCAGGGGAAACTACGAGCAGTACTTC.

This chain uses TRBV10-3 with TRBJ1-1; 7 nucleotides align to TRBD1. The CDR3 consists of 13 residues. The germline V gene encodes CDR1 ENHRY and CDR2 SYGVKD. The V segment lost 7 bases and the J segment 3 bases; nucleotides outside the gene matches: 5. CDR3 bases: TGTGCCATCAAAACCGGGACAGACACTGAAGCTTTCTTT. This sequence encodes CAIKTGTDTEAFF.

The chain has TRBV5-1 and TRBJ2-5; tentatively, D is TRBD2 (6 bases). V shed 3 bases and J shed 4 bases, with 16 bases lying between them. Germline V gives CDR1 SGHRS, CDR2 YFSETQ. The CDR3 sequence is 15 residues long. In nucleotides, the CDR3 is TGCGCCAGCAGCTATTCTGGCGGGATAGTAGAGACCCAGTACTTC. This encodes CASSYSGGIVETQYF. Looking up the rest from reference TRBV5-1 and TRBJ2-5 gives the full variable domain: KAGVTQTPRYLIKTRGQQVTLSCSPISGHRSVSWYQQTPGQGLQFLFEYFSETQRNKGNFPGRFSGRQFSNSRSEMNVSTLELGDSALYLCASSYSGGIVETQYFGPGTRLLVL.

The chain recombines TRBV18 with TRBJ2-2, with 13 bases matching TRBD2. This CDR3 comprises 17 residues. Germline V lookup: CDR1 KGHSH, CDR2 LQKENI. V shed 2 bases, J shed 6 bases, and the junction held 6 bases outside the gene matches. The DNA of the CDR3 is TGTGCCAGCTCACCAGCGGGGACTAGCGGGATTTCCGGGGAGCTGTTTTTT. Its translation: CASSPAGTSGISGELFF.